A single sample gave rise to the 26 T cell receptor beta chains below, sequenced in a study of T cells in tuberculosis. Libraries were prepared by immunoSEQ multiplex PCR; TCRdb keeps only in-frame clonotypes and omits some of them. The sample contains 25,000 to 35,000 clones, 87% of which appear only once. Time point specified: new active TB diagnosis, blood taken before or within 7 days of starting treatment. The sample in question was PBMCs, obtained at tuberculosis diagnosis. The receptors shown here come from an adult with tuberculosis.

The gene calls are TRBV5-6 and TRBJ2-1, with 11 bases matching TRBD2. The CDR3 runs to 16 residues. Germline values: CDR1 SGHDT, CDR2 YYEEEE. V was clipped by 4 bases and J by 4 bases; unmatched bases: 7. CDR3 region: CASSPRLAGFYNEQFF. CDR3 DNA: TGTGCCAGCAGCCCTAGACTAGCGGGATTTTACAATGAGCAGTTCTTC.

The V gene is TRBV6-5, the J gene TRBJ2-3; D unresolved. The CDR3 runs to 13 residues. With 2 bases removed from V and 6 bases from J, the gap between germline ends came to 9 bases. Germline CDR1 and CDR2: MNHEY and SVGAGI. CDR3 sequence (DNA): TGTGCCAGCAGTTACGTCGTGGAGGATACGCAGTATTTT. Encoded protein: CASSYVVEDTQYF.

DNA for the CDR3: TGTGCCAGCAGCTTGTCGGGGGAGCAGTACTTC. Translating it yields CASSLSGEQYF. The chain has TRBV5-6 and TRBJ2-7; the D gene is possibly TRBD2 (5 bases). Per the germline V gene, CDR1 is SGHDT and CDR2 is YYEEEE. The CDR3 has 11 amino acids. V lost 1 base and J lost 7, with 6 bases in between.

The chain is built from TRBV28 and TRBJ2-7, with D perhaps TRBD2 (6 bases). The germline V gene has CDR1 MDHEN and CDR2 SYDVKM. The CDR3 is 15 residues long. Trimming took off 2 bases at V and 2 bases at J, with 13 bases between the two ends. The CDR3, as DNA: TGTGCCAGCAGTTTAGGGGGGAAAGATACCTACGAGCAGTACTTC. It yields the protein CASSLGGKDTYEQYF.

This chain links TRBV28 with TRBJ2-7, with D tentatively TRBD2 (5 bases). V dropped 1 base and J dropped 7 bases, with 14 bases sitting between them. The CDR3 runs to 14 residues. Germline V gene data show CDR1 as MDHEN and CDR2 as SYDVKM. CDR3 coding DNA: TGTGCCAGCAGTTTATTAGCTTACTCGGGGGAGCAGTACTTC. This sequence encodes CASSLLAYSGEQYF.

The CDR3 protein is CASSLFQGGEQYF. As DNA, the CDR3 is TGTGCCAGCAGCTTATTCCAGGGAGGCGAGCAGTACTTC. This chain uses TRBV7-2 with TRBJ2-7; D is perhaps TRBD2 (6 bases). CDR1 SGHTA and CDR2 FQGNSA come from the germline V gene. The V and J ends lost 2 bases and 6 bases respectively, with 11 bases between them. CDR3 length: 13 amino acids.

J is TRBJ1-1 and V is TRBV5-1; a possible D gene is TRBD1 (5 bases). V shed 4 bases and J shed 3 bases, with 16 bases lying between them. This CDR3 region has 15 residues. CDR1 and CDR2 (germline): SGHRS, YFSETQ. CDR3 region: CASSAQEGPYTEAFF. CDR3 sequence (DNA): TGCGCCAGCAGCGCGCAGGAGGGGCCCTACACTGAAGCTTTCTTT.

The V gene is TRBV4-1, the J gene TRBJ1-1, with D tentatively TRBD1 (5 bases). CDR3 size: 13 residues. V dropped 0 bases and J dropped 6 bases, with 8 bases sitting between them. Germline V gene lookup returns CDR1 MGHRA and CDR2 YSYEKL. CDR3 residues: CASSQDRGSEAFF. The CDR3, as DNA: TGCGCCAGCAGCCAAGATCGGGGGTCTGAAGCTTTCTTT.

The chain joins TRBV7-9 to TRBJ2-5; the D is unclear. From germline, CDR1 is SEHNR and CDR2 FQNEAQ (reference sequence). Trimming shortened V by 10 bases and J by 5 bases, and 8 bases separated the two germline ends. The CDR3 spans 10 residues. The CDR3 protein is CATGVETQYF. The CDR3 DNA reads as TGTGCCACCGGAGTGGAGACCCAGTACTTC.

This chain joins TRBV6-1 and TRBJ2-5; 11 nucleotides align to TRBD2. CDR1 and CDR2 (germline): MNHNS, SASEGT. The CDR3 totals 16 residues. V lost 2 bases to trimming and J lost 3 bases; unmatched junction nucleotides: 5. In nucleotides, the CDR3 is TGTGCCAGCAGTGAACAACTAGCGGGGGATGAAGAGACCCAGTACTTC. Amino acid sequence: CASSEQLAGDEETQYF.

This clone has only one observation. This chain connects TRBV28 to TRBJ2-7, with D tentatively TRBD2 (6 bases). The CDR3 is made up of 14 amino acids. Germline values: CDR1 MDHEN, CDR2 SYDVKM. V lost 3 bases and J lost 0, with 9 bases in between. The CDR3 bases are TGTGCCAGCAGTTTTAGCGGAAGCTCCTACGAGCAGTACTTC. Protein product: CASSFSGSSYEQYF. Filled out from reference TRBV28 and TRBJ2-7, the complete variable domain reads DVKVTQSSRYLVKRTGEKVFLECVQDMDHENMFWYRQDPGLGLRLIYFSYDVKMKEKGDIPEGYSVSREKKERFSLILESASTNQTSMYLCASSFSGSSYEQYFGPGTRLTVT.

This clone is labeled medium-sized. This sequence joins TRBV13 and TRBJ2-3; 7 bases agree with TRBD2. The V gene's germline CDR1 is PRHDT and CDR2 FYEKMQ (reference sequence). The CDR3 loop spans 15 amino acids. V lost 5 bases, J lost 4 bases, and 9 bases stayed unmatched. CDR3 in amino acids: CASSREEGGSDTQYF. The CDR3, as DNA: TGTGCCAGCAGCCGGGAGGAAGGTGGGTCAGATACGCAGTATTTT.

CDR3 in amino acids: CASSLDGQGPHEQYF. CDR3 coding DNA: TGCGCCAGCAGCTTGGATGGGCAGGGTCCCCACGAGCAGTACTTC. This chain joins TRBV5-1 and TRBJ2-7, with a possible D match to TRBD1 (5 bases). This CDR3 region has 15 residues. V shed 0 bases and J shed 5 bases, with 15 bases lying between them. Germline V lookup: CDR1 SGHRS, CDR2 YFSETQ.

This sequence joins TRBV6-5 and TRBJ1-2; D ambiguous. V dropped 8 bases and J dropped 7 bases, with 8 bases sitting between them. Germline values: CDR1 MNHEY, CDR2 SVGAGI. CDR3 length equals 10 residues. The CDR3: CASWGGGYTF. Here the CDR3 DNA reads TGTGCCAGCTGGGGAGGTGGCTACACCTTC.

Of note for this clone: The DNA is left out, because the CDR3 cannot be placed on it with certainty; the CDR3 is given as TCRdb lists it. This chain links TRBV21-1 with TRBJ1-5. TRBV21-1 is assigned pseudogene status. The CDR3 numbers 13 amino acids, ends counted. CDR3 in amino acids: CASSVGGGSAQHF.

The chain recombines TRBV27 with TRBJ2-7; weak D call: TRBD2 (5 bases). Germline-derived CDR1 and CDR2 are MNHEY and SMNVEV (reference sequence). CDR3 size: 16 residues. The V and J ends lost 0 bases and 2 bases respectively, with 14 bases between them. The CDR3 DNA follows: TGTGCCAGCAGTTTATCGAGCGGACGACGGCCCTACGAGCAGTACTTC. Encoded protein: CASSLSSGRRPYEQYF.

About this clone itself: One base away lies a much larger clone, so this may be a sequencing read error. The identical CDR3 is also encoded by other nucleotide sequences in the sample. The chain carries TRBV4-1 and TRBJ1-5; D not certain. CDR1 and CDR2 from the germline V gene are MGHRA and YSYEKL. V lost 1 base to trimming and J lost 0 bases, with 7 bases between them. The CDR3 contains 15 residues. CDR3 sequence: CASSQVVGSNQPQHF. The CDR3 DNA reads as TGCGCCAGCAGCCAAGTCGTCGGTAGCAATCAGCCCCAGCATTTT.

The chain is built from TRBV5-1 and TRBJ2-1; 11 bases align to TRBD2. With 4 bases clipped from V and 7 bases from J, the junction kept 7 bases outside the gene matches. The CDR3 is 15 amino acids. The V gene's germline CDR1 is SGHRS and CDR2 YFSETQ. CDR3 protein: CASSLTSGSRNEQFF. CDR3 DNA sequence: TGCGCCAGCAGCCTTACTAGCGGGAGTAGAAATGAGCAGTTCTTC.

J is TRBJ2-5 and V is TRBV4-3, with D perhaps TRBD1 (7 bases). The V gene lost 0 bases and the J gene lost 3 bases, with 11 bases spanning the gap. This CDR3 is built from 15 residues. CDR1 is LGHNA, CDR2 YSLEER, per germline. CDR3 bases: TGCGCCAGCAGCCAAGATCGCAGGGGGGAAGAGACCCAGTACTTC. It specifies CASSQDRRGEETQYF.

The chain employs TRBV7-8 and TRBJ2-2, with 9 nucleotides matching TRBD2. CDR1 is SGHVS, CDR2 FQNEAQ, per germline. J gave up 4 bases and V 1 base, and 4 bases lay outside the gene matches. The CDR3 extends over 16 amino acids. This CDR3 reads CASSLVAGVGTGELFF. CDR3 nucleotide sequence: TGTGCCAGCAGCTTAGTAGCGGGAGTAGGCACCGGGGAGCTGTTTTTT.

The rearrangement uses TRBV5-6 and TRBJ2-1; 7 positions agree with TRBD1. V trimming: 1 base; J trimming: 7 bases; junction bases outside the gene matches: 8. The CDR3 loop spans 15 amino acids. Germline V gene lookup returns CDR1 SGHDT and CDR2 YYEEEE. The CDR3 sequence: CASSLLQGDPNEQFF. The CDR3 DNA reads TGTGCCAGCAGCTTGTTGCAGGGGGACCCAAATGAGCAGTTCTTC.

The chain is built from TRBV15 and TRBJ1-1, with 12 nucleotides matching TRBD1. Germline assignment: CDR1 LNHNV and CDR2 YYDKDF (reference sequence). This CDR3 has 17 residues. After removal of 6 bases from V and 3 bases from J, the junction contained 11 bases not matched to a gene. CDR3 sequence: CATSPWGTGGRDTEAFF. The CDR3 bases are TGTGCCACCAGTCCATGGGGGACAGGGGGCAGGGACACTGAAGCTTTCTTT.

The V gene is TRBV4-3, the J gene TRBJ2-3, with TRBD1 identical over 7 bases. CDR1 and CDR2 (germline): LGHNA, YSLEER. The junction had 13 bases not matched to a gene; V was cut back by 4 bases and J by 6 bases. This CDR3 region has 16 residues. The CDR3 region has the DNA TGCGCCAGCAGCCGGGCACCGGGACAGCCCGAGGATACGCAGTATTTT. Translated: CASSRAPGQPEDTQYF.

J is TRBJ2-1 and V is TRBV5-5; a weak D match, TRBD2 (6 bases). From germline, CDR1 is SGHKS and CDR2 YYEKEE (reference sequence). This CDR3 spans 15 amino acids. Between the trimmed V and J ends, which lost 2 bases and 0 bases, there was a span of 9 bases. CDR3 DNA: TGTGCCAGCAGCTTAGTGCGGGGCTCCTACAATGAGCAGTTCTTC. Translated: CASSLVRGSYNEQFF.

The chain links TRBV29-1 to TRBJ2-1, with D possibly being TRBD2 (6 bases). The germline gives CDR1 SQVTM, CDR2 ANQGSEA. The CDR3 runs 13 residues. The V end was cut by 7 bases, the J end by 6 bases, with 16 bases between. CDR3 region: CSAGLTSRNEQFF. The DNA for the CDR3 is TGCAGCGCTGGGCTTACTAGCCGCAATGAGCAGTTCTTC.

The chain combines TRBV5-4 with TRBJ2-1; the match to TRBD1 covers 7 bases. Germline CDR1 is SGHNT and CDR2 is YYREEE (reference sequence). V was pared by 0 bases and J by 4 bases, with 1 base of the junction left unmatched. The CDR3 spans 14 residues. The DNA of the CDR3 is TGTGCCAGCAGCTTGGGACAGGGATACAATGAGCAGTTCTTC. It encodes CASSLGQGYNEQFF.